This TCR beta chain stems from a study of blood T cell repertoires in COVID-19. On the study more broadly: Acute-phase and convalescent COVID-19 samples originated in the United States, Italy and Spain. T cells, B-cell-depleted T cells, or PBMCs supplied cDNA or gDNA.

Method: immunoSEQ multiplex PCR; TCRdb's copy keeps in-frame clones and lacks some. The data show 83,000 or so clones, about 76% seen once. The clonotype was recovered from a woman aged 80 or over with acute or convalescent COVID-19. Source material: peripheral blood.

For the CDR3, the DNA is TGTGCCAGCAGTCGCCCTGCCTCTAGCGGGAGGAGCTACGAGCAGTACTTC. It translates to CASSRPASSGRSYEQYF. The rearrangement links TRBV6-2 or TRBV6-3 to TRBJ2-7; TRBD2 agrees at 11 bases. The CDR3 length is 17 residues. V shed 5 bases, J shed 3 bases, and the junction held 12 bases outside the gene matches. Germline-derived CDR1 and CDR2 are MNHEY and SVGEGT.